These 5 T cell receptor beta chains came from one sample sequenced in a study of blood T cell repertoires in COVID-19 (dated by TCRdb to the early 2020s). Receptor libraries were prepared by the immunoSEQ multiplex PCR assay. Sourced from immuneACCESS, this table was stored by TCRdb with only in-frame sequences that have V and J called. A share of the clones is absent; for the studies checked, an unresolved V gene accounts for under half, and the remainder has no known explanation. For this sample the table gives about 250,000 clones, of which 80% to 90% were detected only once. About 2.9% of the sample is in the top ten clones. The sequenced sample was PBMCs or T cells enriched from blood (not recorded which). These receptors originate from a woman between 40 and 50 years old who had been exposed to COVID-19.

The chain combines TRBV6-2 or TRBV6-3 with TRBJ2-5, with TRBD2 matching over 12 bases. Germline V gene lookup returns CDR1 MNHEY and CDR2 SVGEGT. The trim removed 2 bases at V and 5 bases at J, leaving 15 bases unmatched. This CDR3 has 19 residues. CDR3 nucleotides: TGTGCCAGCAGTTACGGCGAACTAGCGGGGGGCCGGTCGAGGGAGACCCAGTACTTC. Translating it yields CASSYGELAGGRSRETQYF.

The chain is built from TRBV13 and TRBJ1-6; no reliable D call. Germline V gives CDR1 PRHDT, CDR2 FYEKMQ (reference sequence). V was pared by 5 bases and J by 8 bases, with 13 bases between. The CDR3 length is 14 residues. In DNA, the CDR3 is TGTGCCAGCAGCACAATGTTCCGGGATTCACCCCTCCACTTT. Its protein product is CASSTMFRDSPLHF.

The rearrangement joins TRBV5-1 to TRBJ2-7; possibly TRBD1 for D (6 bases). CDR3 length: 14 residues. V was pared by 4 bases and J by 3 bases, with 14 bases between. CDR1 is SGHRS and CDR2 is YFSETQ in the germline V gene. The CDR3 reads CASSEQGTYYEQYF. The CDR3 bases are TGCGCCAGCAGCGAACAGGGAACTTACTACGAGCAGTACTTC.

This clone came up a few times. The CDR3: CASSSLQGSYEQYF. In DNA form, the CDR3 reads TGTGCCAGCAGTTCGCTACAGGGGAGCTACGAGCAGTACTTC. V and J are TRBV28 and TRBJ2-7; 7 bases map to TRBD1. This CDR3 comprises 14 residues. The junction had 6 bases not matched to a gene; V was cut back by 4 bases and J by 3 bases. The germline V gene has CDR1 MDHEN and CDR2 SYDVKM.

The chain is built from TRBV15 and TRBJ1-1, with 7 bases identical to TRBD1. CDR3 length equals 15 residues. The V segment lost 1 base and the J segment 0 bases; nucleotides outside the gene matches: 2. The germline gives CDR1 LNHNV, CDR2 YYDKDF (reference sequence). CDR3 sequence (DNA): TGTGCCACCAGCAGAGGACAGGGACTGAACACTGAAGCTTTCTTT. Its translation: CATSRGQGLNTEAFF.